This TCR beta chain was sequenced in a study of blood T cell repertoires in COVID-19. Turning to the study itself: Samples representing acute and convalescent COVID-19 were sourced from the United States, Italy and Spain.

This CDR3 region has 15 residues. Germline trimming cut 7 bases from V and 1 base from J; bases unmatched to any gene: 7. Germline assignment: CDR1 SNHLY and CDR2 FYNNEI. The method was immunoSEQ multiplex PCR; TCRdb's version includes in-frame clones alone and lacks a portion of them. The table records 100,000 to 150,000 clones, roughly 87% of them present only once. The chain recombines TRBV2 with TRBJ2-5; 9 nucleotides line up with TRBD2. The sequence came from an elderly man with active or convalescent COVID-19. The sequencing input was peripheral blood. DNA for the CDR3: TGTGCCAGCAAGCGGGAGGTTGTCCCCCAAGAGACCCAGTACTTC. Its translation is CASKREVVPQETQYF.